One and the same sample provided the 10 T cell receptor beta chains below, sequenced in a study of vaccination and CD4 T cells after COVID-19. The Oncomine TCR Beta short-read assay was applied to DNA of cultured CD4+ T cells. MiXCR was run by TCRdb on the PCR reads, yielding one entry per CDR3 protein. The sample yields thousands of distinct CDR3 sequences, 23% seen once. Treatment meaning: roughly 11-day PBMC culture with coronavirus spike peptide pools or control peptides (ViraFEST assay). Their antigens are not known. Material: cultured CD4+ T cells from blood. Source of these receptors: a human donor with COVID-19.

The J gene is TRBJ2-6, the V gene TRBV15, with TRBD1 as a possible D gene (6 bases). Trimming pared 3 bases from V and 4 bases from J, leaving 10 bases between. The CDR3 spans 15 residues. CDR1 LNHNV and CDR2 YYDKDF come from the germline V gene (reference sequence). The CDR3 DNA follows: TGTGCCACCAGCAGGACAGGTTCCGGGGCCAACGTCCTGACTTTC. It translates to CATSRTGSGANVLTF. The full variable domain, its missing parts supplied by reference TRBV15 and TRBJ2-6, is DAMVIQNPRYQVTQFGKPVTLSCSQTLNHNVMYWYQQKSSQAPKLLFHYYDKDFNNEADTPDNFQSRRPNTSFCFLDIRSPGLGDTAMYLCATSRTGSGANVLTFGAGSRLTVL.

The rearrangement joins TRBV27 to TRBJ2-2; a possible D gene is TRBD1 (6 bases). Trimming cost V 5 bases and J 2 bases, with 12 bases left between them. This CDR3 region has 15 residues. The germline CDR1 and CDR2 sequences are MNHEY and SMNVEV (reference sequence). The CDR3 sequence is CASSRGQLNTGELFF. In DNA, the CDR3 is TGTGCCAGCAGTCGCGGACAGCTTAACACCGGGGAGCTGTTTTTT.

This CDR3 reads CASRRTQDSLPYGYTF. The CDR3 DNA follows: TGTGCCAGCAGAAGGACACAGGACTCGCTTCCCTATGGCTACACCTTC. The rearrangement uses TRBV12-3 or TRBV12-4 and TRBJ1-2, with D possibly TRBD1 on 5 matching bases. V was shortened by 6 bases and J by 4 bases, with 21 bases between the two germline ends. The CDR3 contains 16 residues.

The chain links TRBV12-3 or TRBV12-4 to TRBJ2-2; a weak D match, TRBD2 (7 bases). The CDR3 is made up of 16 amino acids. The germline V and J ends were trimmed by 1 base and 1 base, with 10 bases remaining between them. CDR3 region: CASSLGGGRNTGELFF. CDR3 nucleotides: TGTGCCAGCAGTTTAGGGGGGGGCCGGAACACCGGGGAGCTGTTTTTT.

This clonotype has a handful of counts. The chain has TRBV6-2 or TRBV6-3 and TRBJ1-1, with D possibly TRBD1 on 5 matching bases. From germline, CDR1 is MNHEY and CDR2 SVGEGT. V lost 6 bases, J lost 2 bases, and 10 bases lay in between. CDR3 length: 13 residues. CDR3 loop: CASRYGGNTEAFF. CDR3 nucleotide sequence: TGTGCCAGCAGGTATGGGGGAAACACTGAAGCTTTCTTT.

This clonotype was seen a few times. The chain uses TRBV7-2 and TRBJ2-3; a possible D gene is TRBD1 (6 bases). V lost 1 base and J lost 0, with 11 bases in between. The CDR3 is 16 amino acids. Germline values: CDR1 SGHTA, CDR2 FQGNSA. The DNA of the CDR3 is TGTGCCAGCAGCTTAGAGGGAACAGGGAGCACAGATACGCAGTATTTT. This translates into CASSLEGTGSTDTQYF.

By frequency in the sample, this clonotype is medium-sized. The chain couples TRBV19 to TRBJ1-2; no definite D call. The CDR3 is made up of 14 amino acids. V gave up 2 bases and J gave up 0 bases, with 7 bases separating them. From germline, CDR1 is LNHDA and CDR2 SQIVND (reference sequence). The CDR3 reads CASSITDPNYGYTF. The CDR3 coding sequence is TGTGCCAGTAGTATAACCGACCCTAACTATGGCTACACCTTC.

This clonotype has just a few counts. J is TRBJ1-2 and V is TRBV7-2, with D hard to call. The CDR3 is made up of 14 amino acids. V shed 0 bases and J shed 5 bases, with 10 bases lying between them. Germline V lookup: CDR1 SGHTA, CDR2 FQGNSA. CDR3 nucleotides: TGTGCCAGCAGCTTAGCAGGGCCGGAGTATGGCTACACCTTC. Translated, it gives CASSLAGPEYGYTF.

The chain has TRBV6-5 and TRBJ1-6; 10 nucleotides match TRBD1. This CDR3 comprises 20 residues. Trimming took 0 bases from V and 0 from J; bases not matched to a gene: 8. The germline gives CDR1 MNHEY, CDR2 SVGAGI. CDR3 residues: CASSYSTGQGSSSYNSPLHF. The CDR3 DNA is TGTGCCAGCAGTTACTCAACGGGACAGGGGTCCTCCTCCTATAATTCACCCCTCCACTTT.

The rearrangement joins TRBV7-6 to TRBJ1-1; tentative D call: TRBD1 (5 bases). CDR1 SGHVS and CDR2 FNYEAQ come from the germline V gene. The CDR3 extends over 16 amino acids. The V end was cut by 1 base, the J end by 1 base, with 13 bases between. CDR3 in amino acids: CASSLGGGFGNTEAFF. The CDR3 DNA reads as TGTGCCAGCAGCTTAGGGGGGGGATTCGGGAACACTGAAGCTTTCTTT. Full variable domain (missing parts from reference TRBV7-6 and TRBJ1-1): GAGVSQSPRYKVTKRGQDVALRCDPISGHVSLYWYRQALGQGPEFLTYFNYEAQQDKSGLPNDRFSAERPEGSISTLTIQRTEQRDSAMYRCASSLGGGFGNTEAFFGQGTRLTVV.